Listed here are 11 T cell receptor beta chains from one sample, sequenced in a study of shared clonotypes between healthy human individuals. Using immunoSEQ multiplex PCR, the repertoire was profiled, and TCRdb retains in-frame clones only, with some absent. The sample records around 2.1 million clones, about 92% being singletons. Naive CD8 cells were CD45RO-negative, positively selected for CCR7, excluding terminally differentiated effector memory CD45RA+ cells. Sequencing was performed on naive CD8+ T cells from PBMCs. Receptors originate from a man aged 18 to 29 in good health. Some clones in this sample may be carry-over from other donors' samples.

V usage is TRBV10-1 and J usage is TRBJ2-1; 8 bases map to TRBD2. CDR1 and CDR2 (germline): WNHNN, SYGVQD (reference sequence). CDR3 size: 17 residues. With 2 bases clipped from V and 0 bases from J, the junction kept 6 bases outside the gene matches. CDR3 in DNA: TGCGCCAGCAGTGAGAGGTTAGCGGGACCCTCCTACAATGAGCAGTTCTTC. Amino acid sequence: CASSERLAGPSYNEQFF.

This clone appeared a single time. This chain connects TRBV27 to TRBJ2-1; D is possibly TRBD2 (6 bases). Germline assignment: CDR1 MNHEY and CDR2 SMNVEV (reference sequence). This CDR3 has 17 amino acids. Trimming shortened V by 2 bases and J by 3 bases, and 17 bases separated the two germline ends. The CDR3 DNA is TGTGCCAGCAGTTTACAACACCCGACGACTAGCTACAATGAGCAGTTCTTC. Amino acid sequence: CASSLQHPTTSYNEQFF.

V and J are TRBV4-1 and TRBJ1-5, with D hard to call. The CDR3 totals 14 residues. CDR1 and CDR2 (germline): MGHRA, YSYEKL. Trimming pared 6 bases from V and 2 bases from J, leaving 11 bases between. The CDR3 nucleotides read TGCGCCAGCAGTCTCCGATCGGGCAATCAGCCCCAGCATTTT. Encoded protein: CASSLRSGNQPQHF.

The rearrangement links TRBV10-1 to TRBJ1-5; D is perhaps TRBD1 (5 bases). CDR3 length: 12 residues. Germline V gene sequence: CDR1 WNHNN, CDR2 SYGVQD (reference sequence). V shed 6 bases and J shed 10 bases, with 13 bases lying between them. The CDR3 spells CASRRLQGPQHF. The CDR3 DNA reads TGCGCCAGCAGGAGGCTTCAGGGCCCCCAGCATTTT.

Turning to this clone: Compared with germline, one end of the junction differs, possibly owing to a read error. Other DNA sequences in this specimen translate into the identical CDR3. The rearrangement uses TRBV4-1 and TRBJ1-1; no clear D. The CDR3 consists of 14 residues. Germline V CDR1 and CDR2: MGHRA, YSYEKL. Written as DNA, the CDR3 is TGCGCCAGCAGCCAAGTGGCCAGAAACACTGAGGCTTTCTTT. Translating gives CASSQVARNTEAFF.

As to this clone: The sample carries other DNA sequences with the same CDR3. The chain couples TRBV5-1 to TRBJ2-7; 7 bases agree with TRBD1. The junction had 10 bases not matched to a gene; V was cut back by 4 bases and J by 3 bases. The CDR3 has 15 residues. CDR1 is SGHRS and CDR2 is YFSETQ in the germline V gene. The CDR3 spells CASSPKVGGFYEQYF. CDR3 bases: TGCGCCAGCAGCCCGAAAGTAGGGGGCTTCTACGAGCAGTACTTC.

This clone was counted a few times. The V call is TRBV30, the J call TRBJ1-2; D gene uncertain. Trimming stripped 0 bases from V and 7 bases from J, with 9 bases between. In germline, CDR1 is GTSNPN, CDR2 SVGIG (reference sequence). The CDR3 sequence is 12 residues long. The CDR3 here is CAWSVPGVGYTF. The CDR3 nucleotides read TGTGCCTGGAGTGTTCCCGGGGTTGGCTACACCTTC. Complete variable domain (other parts from reference TRBV30 and TRBJ1-2): SQTIHQWPATLVQPVGSPLSLECTVEGTSNPNLYWYRQAAGRGLQLLFYSVGIGQISSEVPQNLSASRPQDRQFILSSKKLLLSDSGFYLCAWSVPGVGYTFGSGTRLTVV.

V is TRBV7-9 and J is TRBJ1-5; D is unresolved. Germline loops: CDR1 SEHNR, CDR2 FQNEAQ (reference sequence). Deletions cut 4 bases from V and 3 bases from J, with 13 bases between. CDR3 length equals 15 residues. For the CDR3, the DNA is TGTGCCAGCAGCTCCATAACGGGAGTCAATCAGCCCCAGCATTTT. The encoded protein is CASSSITGVNQPQHF.

The genes are TRBV19 and TRBJ2-7; 12 bases align to TRBD2. The CDR3 extends over 15 amino acids. Germline V gene sequence: CDR1 LNHDA, CDR2 SQIVND (reference sequence). Losses at the gene ends were 3 bases for V and 6 bases for J; bases not matched to a gene: 6. CDR3 amino acids: CASSISGTSGLEQYF. The CDR3 bases are TGTGCCAGTAGTATCTCCGGGACTAGCGGGCTCGAGCAGTACTTC.

The chain links TRBV6-4 to TRBJ2-1; TRBD1 matches 9 bases. J lost 5 bases, V lost 6 bases, and 5 bases had no gene match. Germline V gives CDR1 MRHNA, CDR2 SNTAGT. The CDR3 runs 14 residues. The CDR3 DNA sequence: TGTGCCAGCAGCGCCTGGACAGGGGACAATGAGCAGTTCTTC. Encoded protein: CASSAWTGDNEQFF.

This chain joins TRBV19 and TRBJ1-5; perhaps TRBD1 as D (5 bases). Between the trimmed V and J ends, which lost 4 bases and 6 bases, there was a span of 19 bases. The germline CDR1 and CDR2 sequences are LNHDA and SQIVND (reference sequence). This CDR3 contains 16 residues. The CDR3 sequence is CASSTSGQGLRQPQHF. DNA of the CDR3: TGTGCCAGTAGTACCTCCGGCCAGGGCCTCCGTCAGCCCCAGCATTTT.